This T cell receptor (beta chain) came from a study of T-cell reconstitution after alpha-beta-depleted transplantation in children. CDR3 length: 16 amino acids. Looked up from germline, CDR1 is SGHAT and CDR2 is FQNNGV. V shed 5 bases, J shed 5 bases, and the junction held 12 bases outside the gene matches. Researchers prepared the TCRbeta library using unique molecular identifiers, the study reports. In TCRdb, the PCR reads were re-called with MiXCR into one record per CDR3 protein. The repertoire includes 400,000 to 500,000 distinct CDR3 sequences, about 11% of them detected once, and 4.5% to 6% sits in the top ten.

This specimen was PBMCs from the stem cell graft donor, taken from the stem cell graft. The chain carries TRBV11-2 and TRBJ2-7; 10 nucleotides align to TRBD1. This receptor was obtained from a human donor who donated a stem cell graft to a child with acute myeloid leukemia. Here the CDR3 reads CASSPLLGQGPHEQYF. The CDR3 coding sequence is TGTGCCAGCAGCCCTCTTCTGGGACAGGGGCCGCACGAGCAGTACTTC.